This TCR beta chain was identified in a study of T-cell memory formation after mild COVID-19. TCRdb re-called the 5' RACE reads through MiXCR, storing one row per CDR3 protein. The repertoire includes about 260,000 distinct CDR3 sequences, approximately 16% of them detected once, and 22% sits in the top ten. Germline V gene sequence: CDR1 SGHTA, CDR2 FQGTGA. The CDR3 contains 14 residues. Deletions cut 2 bases from V and 5 bases from J, with 11 bases between. The table lists this clonotype with many counts. The chain couples TRBV7-3 to TRBJ2-3; TRBD1 might be the D (5 bases). Sequencing used PBMCs or a T cell subset sorted from them (not recorded which). This TCR was recovered from a man between 18 and 35 years old who had mild COVID-19 (a few samples of this study predate the infection). Cell type and time point are not known. CDR3 sequence reads: CASSLVGVRDTQYF. DNA for the CDR3: TGTGCCAGCAGCTTAGTAGGGGTCCGAGATACGCAGTATTTT.